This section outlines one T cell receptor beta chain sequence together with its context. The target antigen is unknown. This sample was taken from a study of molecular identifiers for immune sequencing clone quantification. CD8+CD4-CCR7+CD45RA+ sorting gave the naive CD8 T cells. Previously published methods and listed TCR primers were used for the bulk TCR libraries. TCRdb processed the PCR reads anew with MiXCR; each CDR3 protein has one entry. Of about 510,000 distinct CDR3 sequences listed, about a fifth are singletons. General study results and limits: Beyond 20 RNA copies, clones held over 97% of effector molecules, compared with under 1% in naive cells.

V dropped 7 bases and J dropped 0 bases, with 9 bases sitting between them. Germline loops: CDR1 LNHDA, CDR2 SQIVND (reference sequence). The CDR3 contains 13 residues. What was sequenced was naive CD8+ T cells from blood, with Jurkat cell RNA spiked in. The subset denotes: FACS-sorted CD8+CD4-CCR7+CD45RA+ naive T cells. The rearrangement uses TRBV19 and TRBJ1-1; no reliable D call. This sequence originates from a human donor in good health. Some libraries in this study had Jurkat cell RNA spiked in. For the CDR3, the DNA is TGTGCCAGTAAAGGGAGCATGAACACTGAAGCTTTCTTT. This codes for CASKGSMNTEAFF. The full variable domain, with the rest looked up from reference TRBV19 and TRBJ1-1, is DGGITQSPKYLFRKEGQNVTLSCEQNLNHDAMYWYRQDPGQGLRLIYYSQIVNDFQKGDIAEGYSVSREKKESFPLTVTSAQKNPTAFYLCASKGSMNTEAFFGQGTRLTVV.